Sequencing of this T cell receptor (beta chain) was carried out in a study of regulatory T cells in long-lasting Graves disease. Overall study results and limits: Possibly, accuracy suffered from the small sample size. Newly diagnosed disease favored TRBV20-1 and TRBJ2-1 over persistent disease. What was studied was peripheral blood only, and not thyroid tissue.

Germline-derived CDR1 and CDR2 are SEHNR and FQNEAQ (reference sequence). The CDR3 has 13 amino acids. With respect to this clonotype: Its antigen is currently unknown. Mismatch with germline at one junction end may stem from a read error.

Combining iRepertoire HTBI primers with Arm-PCR of CDR3 regions, the authors built TCR beta libraries. MiXCR, applied by TCRdb to the multiplex PCR reads, yields one record per CDR3 protein. This table holds 400,000 to 450,000 distinct CDR3 sequences, 20% to 25% found once. The time point is: persistent/refractory GD, antithyroid drugs over 5 years with positive TRAb. PBMC RNA served as the TCR library source. The input for sequencing was peripheral blood mononuclear cells (PBMCs), taken when the disease was refractory, from a patient treated with antithyroid drugs. The sequence derives from a female donor with Graves disease. V and J are TRBV7-9 and TRBJ2-7, with D possibly matching TRBD2 (6 bases). The CDR3 reads CASSLRGTYEPYF. CDR3 in DNA: TGTGCCAGCAGCTTACGGGGGACCTACGAGCCGTACTTC. The complete variable domain, with remaining parts taken from reference TRBV7-9 and TRBJ2-7, reads DTGVSQNPRHKITKRGQNVTFRCDPISEHNRLYWYRQTLGQGPEFLTYFQNEAQLEKSRLLSDRFSAERPKGSFSTLEIQRTEQGDSAMYLCASSLRGTYEPYFGPGTRLTVT.